This T cell receptor beta chain was captured by sequencing in a study of T cell responses to AZD1222 COVID-19 vaccine (dated by TCRdb to the early 2020s). About the full investigation: A total of approximately 240 trial participants underwent TCR sequencing, of whom around 200 received two doses of AZD1222 and about 25 received two doses of the MenACWY control vaccine. Enrollment into the trials was organized by age into subgroups of 18-55, 56-69 and 70-plus years, and those subgroups contained about 160, 30 and 59 TCR-sequenced participants, respectively. What the research found in general, with its limitations: No day 14 peak-response samples were available, so repertoires were characterized only after the peak T cell response. The 56-69-year group was small, and its depth increase did not reach significance, likely because of low power. Participants were mostly white British and included more females than males, and it was suggested by the authors that clonal diversity may have been underestimated. Conclusions about previously exposed vaccinees are limited because only a handful of AZD1222 recipients were SARS-CoV-2 seropositive at baseline. Spike-specific TCR breadth and depth rose significantly after two AZD1222 doses compared with day 0 and with MenACWY recipients. Epitopes outside the regions mutated in the B.1.351 and B.1.1.7 variants were reportedly recognized by nearly half of the unique spike-specific TCRs. Vaccine-associated CD4 TCRs spanned the whole spike protein, with dominant responses in regions 160-218 and 743-854.

With respect to this clone: Its antigen target is currently unknown. Nothing much larger sits one base from this clone, and base qualities are not available.

What the time point label conveys for this sample: baseline before first vaccination. The sample's treatment or condition, from its label and the paper: meningococcal conjugate vaccine given as trial control. Samples from vaccinated people were obtained from the UK trials COV001 and COV002, which included a single-blind randomized controlled phase 2/3 trial of AZD1222 (ChAdOx1 nCoV-19) in healthy adults. Trial participant PBMC samples were collected at day 0 and day 28 after the second dose for TCRbeta chain sequencing. The CDR3 regions of human TCRbeta chains were analyzed by immunosequencing. The published analysis was carried out like this. TCRs in the repertoires were compared against a reference library of SARS-CoV-2-specific TCRs that had been generated with the MIRA antigen-specificity platform. Breadth was defined as the fraction of unique TCRs that were SARS-CoV-2-associated. Depth was defined as the fraction of total T cells that were SARS-CoV-2-associated. Using the MIRA data, every spike-specific TCR was mapped to the spike region that the TCR reacted to and assigned to either a CD4 or a CD8 class. Log10-transformed breadth and depth values were compared by one-way ANOVA with Sidak's multiple comparisons tests. Entries here come from immuneACCESS through TCRdb and include only in-frame sequences with V and J called. Some clones fail to appear in such tables; in the studies checked, an unresolved V gene covers under half of the shortfall, and the cause of the remainder is unknown. V, J and clone size were drawn from that table, and D and trimming were deduced from the DNA. This sample has roughly 80,000 clones in its table, and 88% of those were observed once. The ten most abundant clones make up roughly 5.1% of the sample.

This specimen was peripheral blood, taken on day 0 of MenACWY control vaccination. The sequence was collected from an adult in good health.

The CDR3 region reads CASTPRSAIANYGYTF. Here is the DNA: TGTGCCAGCACCCCTAGGTCTGCCATAGCTAACTATGGCTACACCTTC. Here the chain combines TRBV7-8 and TRBJ1-2; no confident D gene assignment can be made. From its cysteine to its phenylalanine, the CDR3 spans 16 amino acids. Here the CDR3 DNA is all that survives: 48 bases in frame from base 1. Trimming costs V 7 bases and J 0 bases, and their ends lie 18 bases apart. From a lookup of the germline V gene, CDR1 and CDR2 are SGHVS and FQNEAQ.